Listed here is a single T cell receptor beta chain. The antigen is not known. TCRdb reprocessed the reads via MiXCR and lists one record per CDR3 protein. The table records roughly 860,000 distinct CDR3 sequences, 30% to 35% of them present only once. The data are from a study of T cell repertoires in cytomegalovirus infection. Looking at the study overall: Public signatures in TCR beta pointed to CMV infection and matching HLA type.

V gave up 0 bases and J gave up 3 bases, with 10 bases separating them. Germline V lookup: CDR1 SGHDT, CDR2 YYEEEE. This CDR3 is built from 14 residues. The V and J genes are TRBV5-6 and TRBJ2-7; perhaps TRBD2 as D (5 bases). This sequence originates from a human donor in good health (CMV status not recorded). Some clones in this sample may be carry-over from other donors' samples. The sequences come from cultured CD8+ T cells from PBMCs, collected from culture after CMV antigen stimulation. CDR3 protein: CASSLDGDYYEQYF. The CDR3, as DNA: TGTGCCAGCAGCTTGGATGGAGACTACTACGAGCAGTACTTC.